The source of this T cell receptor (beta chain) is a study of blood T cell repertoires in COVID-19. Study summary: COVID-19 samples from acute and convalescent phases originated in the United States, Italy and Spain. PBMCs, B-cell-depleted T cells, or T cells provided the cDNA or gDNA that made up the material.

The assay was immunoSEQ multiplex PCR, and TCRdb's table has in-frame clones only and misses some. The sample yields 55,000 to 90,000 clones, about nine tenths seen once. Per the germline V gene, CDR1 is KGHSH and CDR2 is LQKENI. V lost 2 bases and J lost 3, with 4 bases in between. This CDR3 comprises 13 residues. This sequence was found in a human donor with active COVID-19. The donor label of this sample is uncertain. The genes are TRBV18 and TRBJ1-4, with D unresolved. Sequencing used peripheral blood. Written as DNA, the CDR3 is TGTGCCAGCTCACCAAGCGCTAATGAAAAACTGTTTTTT. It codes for CASSPSANEKLFF.